This TCR beta chain came from a study of monozygotic twins with inflammatory bowel disease. Each CDR3 protein gets one entry in TCRdb, which reprocessed the 5' RACE reads and gives no DNA. This sample lists 160,000 or so distinct CDR3 sequences; its ten largest clones have roughly 2.6%. Study-level results: Researchers report that IBD patients shared fewer clonotypes with others than healthy twins, especially amid disease activity.

Details on this clonotype: Its specificity is not known.

The specimen was blood. The TCR comes from a human donor with ulcerative colitis or Crohn's disease, or a healthy co-twin of an affected twin (not recorded which).

This CDR3 is CASSPRANNEQFF. The chain has TRBV18 and TRBJ2-1. The CDR3 extends over 13 amino acids. Per germline, CDR1 KGHSH and CDR2 LQKENI.